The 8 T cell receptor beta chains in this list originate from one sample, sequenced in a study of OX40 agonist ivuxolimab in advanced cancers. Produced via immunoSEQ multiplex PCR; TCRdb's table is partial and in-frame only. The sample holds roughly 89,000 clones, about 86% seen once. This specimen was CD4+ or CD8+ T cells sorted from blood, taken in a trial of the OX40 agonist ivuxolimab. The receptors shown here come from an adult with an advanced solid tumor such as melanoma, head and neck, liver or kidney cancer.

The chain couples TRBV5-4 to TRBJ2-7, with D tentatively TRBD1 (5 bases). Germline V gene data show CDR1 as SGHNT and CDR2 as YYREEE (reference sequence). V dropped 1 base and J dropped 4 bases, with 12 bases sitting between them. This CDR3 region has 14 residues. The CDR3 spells CASSLPGKEYEQYF. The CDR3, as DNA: TGTGCCAGCAGCTTGCCAGGGAAGGAATACGAGCAGTACTTC.

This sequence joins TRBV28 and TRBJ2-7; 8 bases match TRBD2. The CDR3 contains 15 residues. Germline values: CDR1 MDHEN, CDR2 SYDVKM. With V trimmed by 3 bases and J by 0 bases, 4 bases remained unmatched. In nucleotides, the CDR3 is TGTGCCAGCAGTTTCGGGAGGGGGGACTCCTACGAGCAGTACTTC. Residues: CASSFGRGDSYEQYF. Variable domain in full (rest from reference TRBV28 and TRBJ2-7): DVKVTQSSRYLVKRTGEKVFLECVQDMDHENMFWYRQDPGLGLRLIYFSYDVKMKEKGDIPEGYSVSREKKERFSLILESASTNQTSMYLCASSFGRGDSYEQYFGPGTRLTVT.

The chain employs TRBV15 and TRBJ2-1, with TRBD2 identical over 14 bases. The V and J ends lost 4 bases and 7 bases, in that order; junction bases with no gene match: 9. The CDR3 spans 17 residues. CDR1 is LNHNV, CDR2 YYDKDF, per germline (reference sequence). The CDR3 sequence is CATSIRTSGGTRNEQFF. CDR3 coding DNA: TGTGCCACCAGCATCCGGACTAGCGGGGGGACACGTAATGAGCAGTTCTTC.

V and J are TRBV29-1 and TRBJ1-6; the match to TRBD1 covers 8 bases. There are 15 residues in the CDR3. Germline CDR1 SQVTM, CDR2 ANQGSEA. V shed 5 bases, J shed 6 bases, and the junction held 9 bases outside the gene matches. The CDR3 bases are TGCAGCGTTCTCCCCAGGACAGGGCCTAATTCACCCCTCCACTTT. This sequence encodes CSVLPRTGPNSPLHF.

CDR3 bases: TGTGCCAGCAGCCCCGCTACCATAGCGGGGGGTTCAGATACGCAGTATTTT. Translation gives CASSPATIAGGSDTQYF. The rearrangement links TRBV5-4 to TRBJ2-3; 10 bases match TRBD2. Germline CDR1 is SGHNT and CDR2 is YYREEE (reference sequence). Trimming cost V 4 bases and J 4 bases; bases outside gene matches: 12. The CDR3 contains 17 residues.

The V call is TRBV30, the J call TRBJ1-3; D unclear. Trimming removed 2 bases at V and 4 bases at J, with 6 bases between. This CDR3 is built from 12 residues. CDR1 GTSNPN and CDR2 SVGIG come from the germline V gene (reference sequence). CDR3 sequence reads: CAWSSGGNTIYF. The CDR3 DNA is TGTGCCTGGAGTTCGGGCGGAAACACCATATATTTT.

The CDR3 here is CASSPRRAKNIQYF. The CDR3 bases are TGTGCCAGCAGTCCCCGGAGAGCCAAAAACATTCAGTACTTC. The chain couples TRBV6-5 to TRBJ2-4, with D uncertain. Germline V CDR1 and CDR2: MNHEY, SVGAGI. V shed 5 bases and J shed 0 bases, with 8 bases lying between them. The length of the CDR3 is 14 residues.

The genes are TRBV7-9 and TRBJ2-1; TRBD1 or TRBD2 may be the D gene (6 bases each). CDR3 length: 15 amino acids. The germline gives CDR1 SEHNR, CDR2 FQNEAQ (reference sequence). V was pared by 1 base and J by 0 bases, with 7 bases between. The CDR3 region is CASSLEGGSYNEQFF. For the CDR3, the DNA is TGTGCCAGCAGCTTAGAGGGGGGCTCCTACAATGAGCAGTTCTTC. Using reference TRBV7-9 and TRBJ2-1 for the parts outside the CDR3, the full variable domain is DTGVSQNPRHKITKRGQNVTFRCDPISEHNRLYWYRQTLGQGPEFLTYFQNEAQLEKSRLLSDRFSAERPKGSFSTLEIQRTEQGDSAMYLCASSLEGGSYNEQFFGPGTRLTVL.